The 14 T cell receptor beta chains reported below all come from one sample, sequenced in a study of T cells expressing NK-cell markers. TCRdb processed the 5' RACE reads again and assigns one entry to each CDR3 protein, with no DNA. This listing includes 440,000 or so distinct CDR3 sequences. Sequencing was done on a sample of blood T cells: a sorted CD56 or NKG2C T cell subset, CD4+ or CD8+ T cells, or bulk PBMC T cells (not recorded which). These receptors came from a woman aged 18 to 69 in good health.

The V and J genes are TRBV4-3 and TRBJ2-1; TCRdb lists TRBD1, though no DNA is available to test this call. The germline CDR1 and CDR2 sequences are LGHNA and YSLEER. There are 15 residues in the CDR3. The chain's CDR3 is CASSQGGLSYNEQFF.

The V gene is TRBV5-1, the J gene TRBJ2-1; checking the TCRdb D call of TRBD2 is not possible without DNA. The CDR3 has 17 amino acids. The germline gives CDR1 SGHRS, CDR2 YFSETQ. CDR3 protein: CASSLEVGGRGDNEQFF.

The chain is built from TRBV20-1 and TRBJ2-2; the TRBD1 assignment by TCRdb is unverifiable without DNA. CDR3 size: 15 residues. Germline CDR1 DFQATT, CDR2 SNEGSKA (reference sequence). This chain's CDR3 is CSASPGGLNTGELFF.

The gene calls are TRBV20-1 and TRBJ2-6. Per the germline V gene, CDR1 is DFQATT and CDR2 is SNEGSKA (reference sequence). The CDR3 loop spans 14 amino acids. CDR3 protein: CSARSGSGANVLTF.

V and J are TRBV2 and TRBJ2-1. This CDR3 region has 14 residues. Germline assignment: CDR1 SNHLY and CDR2 FYNNEI. This CDR3 is CASSELLDHYEQFF. The full variable domain, in which reference TRBV2 and TRBJ2-1 provide the parts outside the CDR3, is EPEVTQTPSHQVTQMGQEVILRCVPISNHLYFYWYRQILGQKVEFLVSFYNNEISEKSEIFDDQFSVERPDGSNFTLKIRSTKLEDSAMYFCASSELLDHYEQFFGPGTRLTVL.

The chain employs TRBV19 and TRBJ1-1; the TCRdb D gene call, TRBD1, has no DNA to confirm it. The CDR3 sequence is 15 residues long. From germline, CDR1 is LNHDA and CDR2 SQIVND (reference sequence). CDR3 in amino acids: CASSPWTLLNTEAFF.

The rearrangement uses TRBV20-1 and TRBJ2-1; without DNA, the TCRdb call of TRBD2 cannot be checked. This CDR3 is built from 16 residues. The germline V gene has CDR1 DFQATT and CDR2 SNEGSKA (reference sequence). This CDR3 reads CSARGGQRLSYNEQFF.

The chain links TRBV6-5 to TRBJ2-7; TCRdb's D call, TRBD1, is unchecked because there is no DNA. This CDR3 region has 16 residues. The germline V gene has CDR1 MNHEY and CDR2 SVGAGI. CDR3 loop: CASSYPIGTEAYEQYF.

This chain links TRBV5-8 with TRBJ2-5. Per germline, CDR1 SGHTS and CDR2 YDEGEE. The CDR3 contains 15 residues. CDR3 sequence: CASSLLVRVEETQYF. Complete variable domain (other parts from reference TRBV5-8 and TRBJ2-5): EAGVTQSPTHLIKTRGQQATLRCSPISGHTSVYWYQQALGLGLQFLLWYDEGEERNRGNFPPRFSGRQFPNYSSELNVNALELEDSALYLCASSLLVRVEETQYFGPGTRLLVL.

The chain links TRBV5-5 to TRBJ2-5; the D gene TCRdb calls, TRBD2, cannot be checked with no DNA. CDR3 size: 14 residues. CDR1 is SGHKS and CDR2 is YYEKEE in the germline V gene (reference sequence). The CDR3 region is CASSVRTSEETQYF.

The chain links TRBV4-3 to TRBJ2-3; the TCRdb call, TRBD1, lacks DNA for checking. Germline CDR1 LGHNA, CDR2 YSLEER. The CDR3 consists of 16 residues. This CDR3 reads CASSQVGGAGTDTQYF.

The chain is built from TRBV19 and TRBJ1-2. Germline loops: CDR1 LNHDA, CDR2 SQIVND (reference sequence). CDR3 length: 13 amino acids. The CDR3 loop reads CATYSGANYGYTF.

This chain uses TRBV7-2 with TRBJ1-4. CDR3 length equals 14 residues. CDR1 and CDR2 from the germline V gene are SGHTA and FQGNSA. The CDR3 loop is CASSLVLANEKLFF.

V is TRBV29-1 and J is TRBJ1-1. This CDR3 has 12 amino acids. CDR1 and CDR2 (germline): SQVTM, ANQGSEA. The CDR3 spells CSGEVRNTEAFF. Filled out from reference TRBV29-1 and TRBJ1-1, the complete variable domain reads SAVISQKPSRDICQRGTSLTIQCQVDSQVTMMFWYRQQPGQSLTLIATANQGSEATYESGFVIDKFPISRPNLTFSTLTVSNMSPEDSSIYLCSGEVRNTEAFFGQGTRLTVV.